The 8 T cell receptor beta chains presented below share a single source sample, sequenced in a study of identical twins (dated by TCRdb to 2015 to 2016). Receptor libraries were prepared by 5' RACE. The instrument given in TCRdb is Illumina HiSeq 2000. TCRdb reanalyzed the raw reads on its own, using fastp at Q25 for trimming and MiXCR for clone calling, and kept in-frame beta chains. Each CDR3 protein appears once, grouped with its most common genes and DNA. Counted in this sample were approximately 690,000 distinct CDR3 sequences; roughly 6% of them appeared once. The top ten clones comprise around 1.9% of the sample. The material sequenced was naive T cells sorted from blood. According to the study, the label for this sample's cell subset or site signals: cells isolated with a human naive T-cell isolation kit. These receptors came from a man aged 18-30 years in good health.

This clonotype was counted between two and nine times. V is TRBV5-1 and J is TRBJ2-1, with D possibly being TRBD1 or TRBD2 (5 bases each). Per germline, CDR1 SGHRS and CDR2 YFSETQ. V lost 0 bases to trimming and J lost 4 bases, with 11 bases between them. The CDR3 runs 15 residues. The CDR3 loop is CASSLELGTYNEQFF. DNA of the CDR3: TGCGCCAGCAGCTTGGAATTGGGGACGTACAATGAGCAGTTCTTC.

The chain employs TRBV5-1 and TRBJ1-2, with 7 bases aligning to TRBD1. This CDR3 spans 14 amino acids. V lost 4 bases, J lost 5 bases, and 8 bases stayed unmatched. Germline CDR1 SGHRS, CDR2 YFSETQ. The CDR3 region is CASSPGTAQYGYTF. DNA of the CDR3: TGCGCCAGCAGCCCGGGGACAGCGCAATATGGCTACACCTTC. The full variable domain, completed using reference TRBV5-1 and TRBJ1-2, is KAGVTQTPRYLIKTRGQQVTLSCSPISGHRSVSWYQQTPGQGLQFLFEYFSETQRNKGNFPGRFSGRQFSNSRSEMNVSTLELGDSALYLCASSPGTAQYGYTFGSGTRLTVV.

A word on this clonotype: This may be a read error: a much more frequent sequence differs by one nucleotide. The rearrangement joins TRBV6-1 to TRBJ2-7; 7 nucleotides align to TRBD2. With 8 bases clipped from V and 3 bases from J, the junction kept 4 bases outside the gene matches. This CDR3 has 12 residues. Germline V gene sequence: CDR1 MNHNS, CDR2 SASEGT. CDR3 protein: CASGGGSYEQYF. The DNA of the CDR3 is TGTGCCAGCGGGGGGGGAAGCTACGAGCAGTACTTC.

This clonotype was recorded many times. CDR3 sequence reads: CSARDFGGRGTYEQYF. The CDR3 DNA is TGCAGTGCTAGAGATTTCGGAGGGCGGGGTACCTACGAGCAGTACTTC. The V call is TRBV20-1, the J call TRBJ2-7; D may be TRBD2 (6 bases). CDR1 is DFQATT and CDR2 is SNEGSKA in the germline V gene (reference sequence). This CDR3 is 16 amino acids long. V was cut by 0 bases and J by 2 bases, with 17 bases left in between.

This clonotype showed up many times. The chain's CDR3 is CASRFNRGALGYTF. The CDR3 bases are TGTGCCAGCAGGTTTAACAGGGGAGCTCTTGGCTACACCTTC. The chain carries TRBV6-1 and TRBJ1-2, with 7 positions matching TRBD1. The CDR3 is made up of 14 amino acids. Germline V CDR1 and CDR2: MNHNS, SASEGT. With V trimmed by 6 bases and J by 7 bases, 11 bases remained unmatched.

This clonotype was seen ten or more times. CDR3 DNA sequence: TGTGCCAGCAGTATGCGGGTGACCTCCTACAATGAGCAGTTCTTC. It translates to CASSMRVTSYNEQFF. The rearrangement joins TRBV12-3 or TRBV12-4 to TRBJ2-1; TRBD2 might be the D (5 bases). CDR3 length equals 15 residues. V was trimmed by 5 bases and J by 0 bases, leaving 11 bases between them.

This clonotype was seen a handful of times. V and J are TRBV11-2 and TRBJ1-4; D may be TRBD1 (5 bases). This CDR3 comprises 18 residues. Deletions cut 5 bases from V and 2 bases from J, with 21 bases between. The germline gives CDR1 SGHAT, CDR2 FQNNGV. CDR3 amino acids: CASSHPLLSGGTNEKLFF. In nucleotides, the CDR3 is TGTGCCAGCAGCCACCCCCTTTTGAGCGGGGGGACTAATGAAAAACTGTTTTTT.

This clonotype was counted between two and nine times. The chain joins TRBV3-1 to TRBJ1-3; no clear D. The CDR3 is 15 amino acids. In germline, CDR1 is LGHDT, CDR2 YNNKEL (reference sequence). Trimming removed 8 bases from V and 0 bases from J, with 14 bases in between. CDR3 loop: CASGTQRLSGNTIYF. CDR3 nucleotides: TGTGCCAGCGGAACTCAGAGACTCTCTGGAAACACCATATATTTT.